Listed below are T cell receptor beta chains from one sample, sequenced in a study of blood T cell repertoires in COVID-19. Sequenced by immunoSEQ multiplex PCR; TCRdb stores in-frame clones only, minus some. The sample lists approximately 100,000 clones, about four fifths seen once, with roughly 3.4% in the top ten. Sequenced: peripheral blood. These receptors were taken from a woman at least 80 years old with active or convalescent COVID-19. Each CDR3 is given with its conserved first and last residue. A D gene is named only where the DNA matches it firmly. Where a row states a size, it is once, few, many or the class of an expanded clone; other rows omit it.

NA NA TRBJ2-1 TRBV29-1 CSVETVEQFF TGCAGCGTTGAAACAGTTGAGCAGTTCTTC
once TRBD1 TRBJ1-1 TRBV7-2 CASSRDRTGTEAFF TGTGCCAGCAGCAGGGACAGGACGGGCACTGAAGCTTTCTTT
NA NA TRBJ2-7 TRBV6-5 CASTWTPHSYEQYF TGTGCCAGCACCTGGACACCTCACTCCTACGAGCAGTACTTC
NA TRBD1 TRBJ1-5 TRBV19 CASSSGYRGSNQPQHF TGTGCCAGTAGTAGCGGATACAGGGGGAGCAATCAGCCCCAGCATTTT
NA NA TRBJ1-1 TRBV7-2 CASSDNQGVSAFF TGTGCCAGCAGCGACAACCAAGGGGTTTCAGCTTTCTTT
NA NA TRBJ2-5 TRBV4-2 CASSQGGPGQNSVQETQYF TGTGCCAGCAGCCAAGGGGGTCCGGGACAAAACTCTGTCCAAGAGACCCAGTACTTC
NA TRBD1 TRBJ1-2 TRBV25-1 CAIYRGANYGYTF TGTGCCATATACAGGGGGGCTAACTATGGCTACACCTTC
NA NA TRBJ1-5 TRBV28 CASSLLSLNQPQHF TGTGCCAGCAGTTTATTGTCACTAAATCAGCCCCAGCATTTT
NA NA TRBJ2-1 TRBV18 CASSPSRETYNEQFF TGTGCCAGCTCTCCCTCCAGGGAAACCTACAATGAGCAGTTCTTC
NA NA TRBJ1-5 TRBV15 CATGARRDNQPQHF TGTGCCACCGGTGCAAGGAGGGACAATCAGCCCCAGCATTTT
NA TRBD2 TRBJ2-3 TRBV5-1 CASSIAGGQSDTQYF TGCGCCAGCAGCATAGCGGGGGGGCAATCAGATACGCAGTATTTT
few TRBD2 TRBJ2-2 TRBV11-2 CASSFSGTNTGELFF TGTGCCAGCAGCTTTAGCGGGACGAACACCGGGGAGCTGTTTTTT
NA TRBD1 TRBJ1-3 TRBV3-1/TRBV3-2 CASSRTGSRNTIYF TGTGCCAGCAGCCGGACAGGTTCGAGAAACACCATATATTTT
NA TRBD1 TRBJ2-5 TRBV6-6 CASSYLTGGETQYF TGTGCCAGCAGTTACTTGACAGGGGGTGAGACCCAGTACTTC
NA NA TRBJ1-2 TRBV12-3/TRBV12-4 CASTETEPYGYTF TGTGCCAGCACCGAGACAGAACCCTATGGCTACACCTTC
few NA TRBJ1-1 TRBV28 CASSIPVQMNTEAFF TGTGCCAGCAGCATACCAGTACAAATGAACACTGAAGCTTTCTTT
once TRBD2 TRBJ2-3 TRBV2 CASRSSGGLTDTQYF TGTGCCAGCAGGAGTAGCGGGGGCCTCACAGATACGCAGTATTTT
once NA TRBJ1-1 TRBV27 CASRLSVGLGAFF TGTGCCAGCAGATTGTCAGTAGGTCTAGGAGCTTTCTTT
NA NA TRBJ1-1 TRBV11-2 CASSQDTPNTEAFF TGTGCCAGCAGCCAGGACACCCCGAACACTGAAGCTTTCTTT
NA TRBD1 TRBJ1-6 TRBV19 CASSIGQGLSYNSPLHF TGTGCCAGTAGTATTGGACAGGGCCTCTCCTATAATTCACCCCTCCACTTT
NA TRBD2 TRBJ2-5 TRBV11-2 CASSPRTSGGQETQYF TGTGCCAGCAGCCCCAGGACTAGCGGGGGGCAGGAGACCCAGTACTTC
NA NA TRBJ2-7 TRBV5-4 CASSKKDFSYEQYF TGTGCCAGCAGCAAAAAGGACTTCTCCTACGAGCAGTACTTC
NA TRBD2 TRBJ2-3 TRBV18 CASSPLAGGGDTQYF TGTGCCAGCTCACCCCTAGCGGGAGGTGGTGATACGCAGTATTTT
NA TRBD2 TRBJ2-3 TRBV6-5 CAGRLAGEGTQYF TGTGCCGGCCGACTAGCGGGGGAGGGTACGCAGTATTTT
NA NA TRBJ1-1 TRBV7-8 CASSLDGGAMNTEAFF TGTGCCAGCAGCTTAGATGGTGGAGCCATGAACACTGAAGCTTTCTTT
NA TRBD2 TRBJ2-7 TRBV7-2 CASSSPVLAGGEQYF TGTGCCAGCAGCTCCCCCGTTCTAGCGGGAGGCGAGCAGTACTTC
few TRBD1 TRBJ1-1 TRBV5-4 CASSLPQGQNTEAFF TGTGCCAGCAGCTTACCACAGGGGCAGAACACTGAAGCTTTCTTT
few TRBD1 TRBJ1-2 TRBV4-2 CASRGLTRDRGGSPYGYTF TGTGCCAGCAGGGGGCTGACCCGGGACAGGGGTGGAAGTCCCTATGGCTACACCTTC
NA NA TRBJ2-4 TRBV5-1 CASSLEGDKYHIQYF TGCGCCAGCAGCTTGGAAGGGGACAAGTATCACATTCAGTACTTC
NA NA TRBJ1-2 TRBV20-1 CSANTQYGYTF TGCAGTGCCAACACACAGTATGGCTACACCTTC
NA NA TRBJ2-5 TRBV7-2 CASSIQGIETQYF TGTGCCAGCAGCATACAGGGAATTGAGACCCAGTACTTC
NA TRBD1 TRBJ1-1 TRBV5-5 CASRPGDRARTEAFF TGTGCCAGCAGACCCGGGGACAGGGCAAGAACTGAAGCTTTCTTT
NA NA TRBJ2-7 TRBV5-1 CASSLSQGWYEQYF TGCGCCAGCAGCTTGAGCCAGGGGTGGTACGAGCAGTACTTC
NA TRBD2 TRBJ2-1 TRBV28 CASSLYGPLHAGDGDNEQFF TGTGCCAGCAGTTTATATGGACCTCTTCATGCGGGAGACGGGGACAATGAGCAGTTCTTC
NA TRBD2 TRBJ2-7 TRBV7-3 CASSLYSGGRSGSYEQYF TGTGCCAGCAGCTTATATTCTGGCGGGAGAAGTGGCTCCTACGAGCAGTACTTC